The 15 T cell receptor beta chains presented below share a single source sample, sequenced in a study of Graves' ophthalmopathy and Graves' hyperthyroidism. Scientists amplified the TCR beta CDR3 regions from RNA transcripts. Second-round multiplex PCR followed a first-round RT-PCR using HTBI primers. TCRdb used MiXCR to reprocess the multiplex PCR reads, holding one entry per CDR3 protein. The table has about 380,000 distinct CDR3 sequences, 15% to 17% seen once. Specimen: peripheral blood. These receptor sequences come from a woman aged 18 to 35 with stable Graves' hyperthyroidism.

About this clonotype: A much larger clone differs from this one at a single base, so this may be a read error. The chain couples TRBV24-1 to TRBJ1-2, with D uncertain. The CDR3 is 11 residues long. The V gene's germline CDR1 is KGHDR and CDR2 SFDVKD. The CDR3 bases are TGTGTCACCAGTGAAGGCCCCGGCTACACCTTC. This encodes CVTSEGPGYTF.

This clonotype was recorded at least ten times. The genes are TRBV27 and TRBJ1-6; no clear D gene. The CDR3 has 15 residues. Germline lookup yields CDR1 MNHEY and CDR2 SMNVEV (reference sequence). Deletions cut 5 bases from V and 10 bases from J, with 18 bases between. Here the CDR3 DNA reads TGTGCCAGCAGTACCTCAAGGGCCTCGGGGTCACCCCTCCACTTT. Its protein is CASSTSRASGSPLHF.

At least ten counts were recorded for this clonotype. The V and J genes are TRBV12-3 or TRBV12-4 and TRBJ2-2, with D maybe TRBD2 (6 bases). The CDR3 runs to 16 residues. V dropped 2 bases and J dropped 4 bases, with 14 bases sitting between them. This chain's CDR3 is CASSLMGGTATGELFF. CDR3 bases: TGTGCCAGCAGTTTAATGGGGGGAACGGCCACCGGGGAGCTGTTTTTT.

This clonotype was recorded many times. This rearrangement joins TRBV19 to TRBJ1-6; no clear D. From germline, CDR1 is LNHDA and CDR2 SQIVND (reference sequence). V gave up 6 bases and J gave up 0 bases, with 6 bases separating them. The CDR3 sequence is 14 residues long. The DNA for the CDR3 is TGTGCCAGTAGACTGAGCTCCTATAATTCACCCCTCCACTTT. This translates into CASRLSSYNSPLHF.

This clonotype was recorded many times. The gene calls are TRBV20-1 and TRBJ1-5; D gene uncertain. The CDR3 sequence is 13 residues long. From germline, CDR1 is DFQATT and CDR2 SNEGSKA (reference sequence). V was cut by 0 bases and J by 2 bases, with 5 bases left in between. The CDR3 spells CSARDGGNQPQHF. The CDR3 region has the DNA TGCAGTGCTAGAGATGGGGGCAATCAGCCCCAGCATTTT.

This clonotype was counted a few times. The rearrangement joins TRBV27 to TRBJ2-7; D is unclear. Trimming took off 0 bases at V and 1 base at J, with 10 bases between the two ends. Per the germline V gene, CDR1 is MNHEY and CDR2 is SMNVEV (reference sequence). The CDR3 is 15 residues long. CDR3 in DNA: TGTGCCAGCAGTTTATCACGGCCGCCGTCCTACGAGCAGTACTTC. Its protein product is CASSLSRPPSYEQYF.

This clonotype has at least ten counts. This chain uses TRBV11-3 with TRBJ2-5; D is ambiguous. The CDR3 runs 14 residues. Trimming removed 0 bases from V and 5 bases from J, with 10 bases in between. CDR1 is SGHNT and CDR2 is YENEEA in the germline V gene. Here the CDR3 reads CASSLDSLRETQYF. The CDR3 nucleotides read TGTGCCAGCAGCTTAGATTCGTTAAGGGAGACCCAGTACTTC.

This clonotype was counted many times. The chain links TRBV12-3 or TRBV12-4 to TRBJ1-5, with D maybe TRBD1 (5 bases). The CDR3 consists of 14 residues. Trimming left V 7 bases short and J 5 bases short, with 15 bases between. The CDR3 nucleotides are TGTGCCAGCACCAATATAGGGGTAGATCAGCCCCAGCATTTT. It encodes CASTNIGVDQPQHF.

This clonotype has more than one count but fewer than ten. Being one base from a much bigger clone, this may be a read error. The CDR3 bases are TGTGCCACCAATGCTAACGAGCAGTACTTC. Protein sequence: CATNANEQYF. The V and J genes are TRBV24-1 and TRBJ2-7; D is uncertain. Germline values: CDR1 KGHDR, CDR2 SFDVKD. The CDR3 consists of 10 residues. Trimming shortened V by 8 bases and J by 5 bases, and 6 bases separated the two germline ends.

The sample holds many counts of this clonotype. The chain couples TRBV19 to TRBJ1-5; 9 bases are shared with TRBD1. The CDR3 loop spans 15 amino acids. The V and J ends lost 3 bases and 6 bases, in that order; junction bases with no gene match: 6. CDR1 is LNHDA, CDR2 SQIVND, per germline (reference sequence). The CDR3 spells CASSIWDRDGQPQHF. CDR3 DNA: TGTGCCAGTAGTATTTGGGACAGGGACGGTCAGCCCCAGCATTTT.

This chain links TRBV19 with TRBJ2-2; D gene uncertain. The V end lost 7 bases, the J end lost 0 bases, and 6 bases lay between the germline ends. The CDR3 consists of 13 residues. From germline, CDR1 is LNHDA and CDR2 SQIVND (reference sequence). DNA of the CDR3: TGTGCCAGTACCCACGCGAACACCGGGGAGCTGTTTTTT. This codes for CASTHANTGELFF.

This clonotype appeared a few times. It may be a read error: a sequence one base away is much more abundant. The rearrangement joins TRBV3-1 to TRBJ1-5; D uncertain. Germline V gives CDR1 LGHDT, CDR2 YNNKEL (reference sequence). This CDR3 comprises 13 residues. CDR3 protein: CTSSQDSNQPQHF. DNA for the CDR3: TGTACCAGCAGCCAAGATAGCAATCAGCCCCAGCATTTT.

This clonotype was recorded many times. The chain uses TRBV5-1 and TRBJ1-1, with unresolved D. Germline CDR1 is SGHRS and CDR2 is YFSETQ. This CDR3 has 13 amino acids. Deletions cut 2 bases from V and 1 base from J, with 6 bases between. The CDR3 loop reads CASSFTTNTEAFF. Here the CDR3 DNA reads TGCGCCAGCAGCTTCACAACGAACACTGAAGCTTTCTTT.

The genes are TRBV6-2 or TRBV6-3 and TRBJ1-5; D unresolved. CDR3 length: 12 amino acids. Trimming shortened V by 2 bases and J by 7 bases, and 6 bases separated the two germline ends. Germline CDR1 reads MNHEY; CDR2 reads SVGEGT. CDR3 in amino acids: CASSYRRQPQHF. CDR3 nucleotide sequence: TGTGCCAGCAGTTACCGCCGACAGCCCCAGCATTTT.

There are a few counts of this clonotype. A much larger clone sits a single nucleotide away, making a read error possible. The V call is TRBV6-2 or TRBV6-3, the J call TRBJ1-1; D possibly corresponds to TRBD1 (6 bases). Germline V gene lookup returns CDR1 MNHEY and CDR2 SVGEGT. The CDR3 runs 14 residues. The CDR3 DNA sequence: TGTGCCAGCAGTTACTCGGGGGGCCGGACTGAAGCTTGCTTT. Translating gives CASSYSGGRTEACF.